Detailed here is one TCR beta chain. Its antigen remains unknown. Using immunoSEQ multiplex PCR, the repertoire was profiled, and TCRdb retains in-frame clones only, with some absent. The sample has 76,000 or so clones; roughly 85% are singletons. This entry is derived from a study of OX40 agonist ivuxolimab in advanced cancers. Study in general: Ivuxolimab was delivered to patients intravenously every 2 weeks at doses spanning 0.01 to 10 mg/kg. Aged 23 to 79 with a mean of around 60 years, they were 75% to 85% male. Study conclusions and caveats: CD8+ T cells showed, on average, more clonal expansion than CD4+ cells.

Germline V gene data show CDR1 as SEHNR and CDR2 as FQNEAQ (reference sequence). This CDR3 has 14 residues. Trimming stripped 5 bases from V and 3 bases from J, with 11 bases between. The chain links TRBV7-9 to TRBJ1-5; D perhaps matches TRBD1 (5 bases). This specimen consisted of CD4+ or CD8+ T cells sorted from blood, obtained in a trial of the OX40 agonist ivuxolimab. The source is an adult with an advanced solid tumor such as melanoma, head and neck, liver or kidney cancer. CDR3 nucleotides: TGTGCCAGCAGCGCAGGGTCGAACAATCAGCCCCAGCATTTT. Its protein product is CASSAGSNNQPQHF.